This entry is about one T cell receptor (beta chain). The clone's antigen remains unknown. One junction end disagrees with the germline gene, perhaps due to a read error. Total RNA and DNA were co-extracted from approximately 20-30 mg of bulk tissue with the AllPrep DNA/RNA mini kit, without cell sorting. Between late 2015 and March 2016, about five patients in China with histopathologically diagnosed primary liver carcinoma had their tumors surgically resected. Patients had chronic HBV infection and were treatment-naive at sampling. Each tumor was sampled at five spatially separated regions: the tumor centre plus the superior, inferior, left-lateral and right-lateral poles. More than 85% viable tumor cells were found by histology in every tumor sample. Fresh tumor and adjacent tissue pieces were bisected, with one half stored in RNAlater at -80 degrees C and the other half sent for histology. A constant-region primer and ProtoScript II reverse transcriptase were used to reverse-transcribe TCRbeta-specific cDNA from around 480 ng total RNA. Three nested multiplex PCR rounds, following a slightly modified ARM-PCR procedure, were used to build the TCRbeta libraries. Each of the first two PCR rounds ran for around 10 cycles using multiplex TRBV1-TRBV30 forward primers together with a Cbeta reverse primer. Sample barcodes and Illumina adapters were attached in a final 25-cycle PCR using Deep VentR polymerase. Before sequencing, amplicons between 200 and 500 bp were purified from gel using a QIAquick gel extraction kit. The TCRbeta amplicons were sequenced with 250-bp paired-end reads on an Illumina HiSeq 2500. On the study's bioinformatics: Trimmomatic v0.33 was used to quality-trim the reads, and FLASH v1.2.11 was used to merge paired reads so that full CDR3 sequences could be recovered. V, D and J germline segments were assigned to the rearranged TCRbeta sequences by MiGEC v1.2.1b. Clonotype statistics and Shannon-Wiener diversity indices were calculated with VDJtools v1.0.0. To reduce sampling bias, subsequent analyses other than the diversity analysis used only the 250 most abundant clonotypes in each sample. TCRdb applied fastp at Q25 and MiXCR to the public reads, then kept only in-frame beta chains. When rows share a CDR3 protein, they turn into one entry using the most common DNA and genes. These V and J calls are TCRdb output, not the study's own analysis. The sample table contains around 22,000 distinct CDR3 sequences; only one count was recorded for 80% of them. About a third of the sample is in the top ten clones.

These data are taken from a study of tumor-infiltrating lymphocytes in primary liver carcinoma (dated by TCRdb to 2016 to 2017). Turning to the overall study: Of the five patients (three men and two women, aged 30 to 69 years), four had hepatocellular carcinoma and one had combined HCC and intrahepatic cholangiocarcinoma. The tumors of the five patients were staged as T1-T3 N0M0, with maximum diameters ranging from 4.2 to 10 cm. Each sample produced about 3.5 to 7.13 million productive TCRbeta reads, and read depth showed no significant difference between tissue types. Across five regions of each liver tumor, along with adjacent normal tissue and blood, the study brought together TCRbeta repertoire sequencing, expression microarrays and whole-exome sequencing. A total of approximately 35 specimens from 5 patients, comprising around 25 tumor regions, 5 adjacent noncancerous liver tissues and 5 peripheral blood samples, were covered by TCRbeta repertoire sequencing. To link TCRbeta repertoire diversity with the local molecular phenotype, the approximately 23 tumor region samples were profiled using Agilent mRNA microarrays. High reproducibility was observed for the technical replicate repertoires, with mean shared-clone rates roughly 0.87 and correlation coefficients above 0.98.

Summary of the overall study and its limitations: The study included only four to six patients, and the authors note findings should be validated in a larger study. Pairs of tumor regions showed greater repertoire overlap (mean roughly 35%) than tumor-adjacent pairs (17%) or tumor-blood pairs (approximately 15%), which is consistent with antigen-driven expansion. The top 250 clones made up a significantly larger repertoire fraction in tumors than in blood (p = 0.039). Just about 7.5-25% of top clones turned up in all five regions of a tumor, which suggests spatial heterogeneity among tumor-infiltrating T cells. Because the samples were bulk and unsorted, CD4+ and CD8+ T cell repertoires could not be compared. Because sequencing covered only the TCR beta chain and unpaired alpha chains were not captured, true repertoire diversity is likely underestimated.

From the cysteine through the phenylalanine, the CDR3 covers 13 amino acids. The CDR3 DNA has 39 bases and is translated from base 1. Looking up the germline V gene yields CDR1 SGHRS and CDR2 YFSETQ. The V and J segments used are TRBV5-1 and TRBJ2-7; TRBD2 is possibly the D segment (5 matching bases). Sequencing was done on a sample of liver tumor tissue from sampling region 2. The sample's cell subset or site, from its label and the paper: tumor region T2, inferior pole. This TCR was recovered from a woman aged 25 to 45 with primary liver carcinoma and hepatitis B virus infection. The encoded CDR3 is CASSRRETDELYF. The DNA reads as follows: TGCGCCAGCAGCCGTAGGGAGACTGACGAGCTGTACTTC.